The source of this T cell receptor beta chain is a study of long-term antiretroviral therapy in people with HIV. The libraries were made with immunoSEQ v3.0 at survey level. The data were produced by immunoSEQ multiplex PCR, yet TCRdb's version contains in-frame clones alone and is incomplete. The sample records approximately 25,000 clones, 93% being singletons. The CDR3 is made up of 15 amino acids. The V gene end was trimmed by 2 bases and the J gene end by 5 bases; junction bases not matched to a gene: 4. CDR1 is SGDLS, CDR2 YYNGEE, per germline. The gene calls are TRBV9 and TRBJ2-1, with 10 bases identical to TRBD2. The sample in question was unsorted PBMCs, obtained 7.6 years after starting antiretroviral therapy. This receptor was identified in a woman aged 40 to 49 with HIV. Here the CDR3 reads CASSVLSGGNNEQFF. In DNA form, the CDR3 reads TGTGCCAGCAGCGTCCTTAGCGGGGGGAACAATGAGCAGTTCTTC.